This T cell receptor beta chain was sequenced for a study of blood T cells in healthy people across ages. A second PCR, run for roughly 7 to 11 cycles, used a sample-barcoded 5' primer plus a J-beta primer mix. TCRdb re-derived calls from the 5' RACE reads in MiXCR, one entry per CDR3 protein. The table includes about 500,000 distinct CDR3 sequences, approximately 25% detected once. Germline CDR1 MNHEY, CDR2 SMNVEV (reference sequence). The CDR3 extends over 13 amino acids. Trimming removed 2 bases at V and 5 bases at J, with 7 bases between. These sequences were also reported in another study, on T cells of mothers and their children.

Sequencing was carried out using blood. The TCR originated in a boy aged 5-17 years in good health. This rearrangement joins TRBV27 to TRBJ2-1; D gene ambiguous. The CDR3 reads CASSLKADNEQFF. The CDR3 region has the DNA TGTGCCAGCAGTTTAAAAGCCGACAATGAGCAGTTCTTC.